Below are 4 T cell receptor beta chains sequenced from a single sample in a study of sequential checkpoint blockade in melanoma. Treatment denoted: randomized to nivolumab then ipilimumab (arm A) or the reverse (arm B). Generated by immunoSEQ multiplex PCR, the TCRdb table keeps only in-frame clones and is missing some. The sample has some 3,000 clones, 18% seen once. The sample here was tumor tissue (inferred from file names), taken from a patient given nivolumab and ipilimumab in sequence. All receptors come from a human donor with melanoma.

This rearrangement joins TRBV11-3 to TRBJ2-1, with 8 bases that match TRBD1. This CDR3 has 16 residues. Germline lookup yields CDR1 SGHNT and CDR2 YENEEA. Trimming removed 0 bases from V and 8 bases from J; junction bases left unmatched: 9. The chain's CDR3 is CASSLDSGTGLHEQFF. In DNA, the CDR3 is TGTGCCAGCAGCTTAGATTCCGGGACAGGTCTTCATGAGCAGTTCTTC. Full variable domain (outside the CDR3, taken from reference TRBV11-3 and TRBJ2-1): EAGVVQSPRYKIIEKKQPVAFWCNPISGHNTLYWYLQNLGQGPELLIRYENEEAVDDSQLPKDRFSAERLKGVDSTLKIQPAELGDSAVYLCASSLDSGTGLHEQFFGPGTRLTVL.

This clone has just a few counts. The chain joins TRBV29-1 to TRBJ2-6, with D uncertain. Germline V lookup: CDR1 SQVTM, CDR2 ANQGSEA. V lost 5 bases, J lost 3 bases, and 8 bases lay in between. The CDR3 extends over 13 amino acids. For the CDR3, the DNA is TGCAGCGTTTGGGCGTATGGGGCCAACGTCCTGACTTTC. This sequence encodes CSVWAYGANVLTF. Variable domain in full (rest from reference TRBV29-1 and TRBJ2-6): SAVISQKPSRDICQRGTSLTIQCQVDSQVTMMFWYRQQPGQSLTLIATANQGSEATYESGFVIDKFPISRPNLTFSTLTVSNMSPEDSSIYLCSVWAYGANVLTFGAGSRLTVL.

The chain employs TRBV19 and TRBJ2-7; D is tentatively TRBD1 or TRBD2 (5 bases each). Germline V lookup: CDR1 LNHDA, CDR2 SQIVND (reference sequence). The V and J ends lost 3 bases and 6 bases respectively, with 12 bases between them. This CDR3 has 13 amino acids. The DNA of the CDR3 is TGTGCCAGTAGTATGCGAGGGGCTGGCGAGCAGTACTTC. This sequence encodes CASSMRGAGEQYF.

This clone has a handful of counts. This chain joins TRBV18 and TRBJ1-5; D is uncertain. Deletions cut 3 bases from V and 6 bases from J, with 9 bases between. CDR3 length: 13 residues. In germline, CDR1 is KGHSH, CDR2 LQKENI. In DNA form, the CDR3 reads TGTGCCAGCTCACCGGGAGAGACTCAGCCCCAGCATTTT. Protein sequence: CASSPGETQPQHF.